This T cell receptor beta chain originates from a study of blood T cell repertoires in COVID-19. Study-wide background: Material from acute and convalescent COVID-19 was sourced from the United States, Italy and Spain. T cells, B-cell-depleted T cells, or PBMCs provided the cDNA or gDNA that served as material.

This clone has just a few counts. Original processing methods: Amplification from reference gene primers served as the basis for estimated nucleated cell counts. Method: immunoSEQ multiplex PCR; TCRdb's copy keeps in-frame clones and lacks some. That table supplies the V and J calls and clone size; D and trimming were determined from the DNA. The sample lists 180,000 or so clones; about 77% were seen once. CDR3 size: 18 residues. V lost 5 bases and J lost 2, with 23 bases in between. Germline V gene lookup returns CDR1 SSHAT and CDR2 FNYEAQ (reference sequence). The receptor was derived from a woman aged 80 or over with active or convalescent COVID-19. The material sequenced was peripheral blood. The J gene is TRBJ2-3, the V gene TRBV7-7, with D tentatively TRBD2 (6 bases). The CDR3 protein is CASSPDSGGFLLTDTQYF. The CDR3 DNA reads as TGTGCCAGCAGCCCAGATAGCGGTGGCTTCCTACTCACAGATACGCAGTATTTT.